This T cell receptor beta chain was recovered during a study of radiotherapy plus CTLA-4 blockade in lung cancer. The wider study: Among patients, approximately 19% showed objective responses, and roughly 31% had disease control. Study results and limitations: Following radiotherapy plus ipilimumab, tumor-derived TCR clones expanded in the blood. The authors reported that early blood T cell clone dynamics, with interferon-beta, best predicted response.

Data came from immunoSEQ multiplex PCR; TCRdb stores just in-frame clones and leaves some out. The data hold about 82,000 clones, with about two thirds observed a single time. Treatment of patients with chemo-refractory metastatic non-small-cell lung cancer consisted of focal radiation plus CTLA-4 blockade with ipilimumab. Germline V gene sequence: CDR1 SQVTM, CDR2 ANQGSEA. CDR3 length: 16 residues. V was shortened by 7 bases and J by 4 bases, with 26 bases between the two germline ends. Comment on this clone: Its antigen is undetermined.

The rearrangement uses TRBV29-1 and TRBJ2-7; perhaps TRBD1 as D (5 bases). The specimen comprised peripheral blood, sampled from a patient treated with radiotherapy plus ipilimumab. The origin of this receptor is a human donor with non-small cell lung cancer that progressed on radiotherapy plus ipilimumab. The CDR3 DNA reads TGCAGCGCCGAAGGTTTGGACACGGCCTACCCTTACGAGCAGTACTTC. Encoded protein: CSAEGLDTAYPYEQYF.